Shown below are 8 T cell receptor beta chains from a single sample sequenced in a study of human T cells and chemical hapten exposure. Each CDR3 protein gets one entry after TCRdb re-called the RACE reads with MiXCR. Among about 30,000 distinct CDR3 sequences listed, approximately 6% were seen once. Time point given: patch test 3, about 24 weeks after DPC sensitization. Treatment given: therapeutic diphenylcyclopropenone sensitization with weekly scalp DPC. The material was whole blood, obtained in connection with sensitization to the hapten diphenylcyclopropenone (DPC). These receptors were taken from a man in his thirties or forties with alopecia areata. Some clones in this sample may be carry-over from other donors' samples.

This clonotype was seen repeatedly, ten times or more. The chain couples TRBV7-9 to TRBJ2-1; 9 nucleotides agree with TRBD2. The CDR3 is made up of 15 amino acids. Germline values: CDR1 SEHNR, CDR2 FQNEAQ (reference sequence). V lost 4 bases and J lost 6; bases outside the gene matches: 7. The DNA of the CDR3 is TGTGCCAGCAGCTCTAGCGGGACTAGGGGCAATGAGCAGTTCTTC. Translated, it gives CASSSSGTRGNEQFF.

This clonotype was recorded many times. J is TRBJ2-7 and V is TRBV11-2; 7 nucleotides agree with TRBD1. V shed 5 bases and J 0 bases; nucleotides not matched to a gene: 7. The CDR3 extends over 15 amino acids. Germline-derived CDR1 and CDR2 are SGHAT and FQNNGV. The CDR3 loop is CASSIPGQSSYEQYF. Here the CDR3 DNA reads TGTGCCAGCAGCATCCCGGGACAGAGCTCCTACGAGCAGTACTTC.

This clonotype has a count of ten or more. The chain joins TRBV7-2 to TRBJ1-2, with D perhaps matching TRBD1 (5 bases). The germline V and J ends were trimmed by 1 base and 6 bases, with 9 bases remaining between them. The CDR3 is 13 residues long. CDR1 is SGHTA and CDR2 is FQGNSA in the germline V gene. CDR3 sequence: CASSLGREHGYTF. The CDR3 nucleotides read TGTGCCAGCAGCTTAGGCAGGGAGCATGGCTACACCTTC.

This clonotype showed up many times. The V call is TRBV4-3, the J call TRBJ1-5, with D maybe TRBD1 (6 bases). Germline lookup yields CDR1 LGHNA and CDR2 YSLEER. This CDR3 is 15 amino acids long. V was pared by 0 bases and J by 6 bases, with 12 bases between. In DNA form, the CDR3 reads TGCGCCAGCAGCCAAGATGGGGGGGCAGGTCAGCCCCAGCATTTT. Its protein product is CASSQDGGAGQPQHF.

This clonotype has ten or more counts. The chain carries TRBV12-3 or TRBV12-4 and TRBJ2-7; 10 bases match TRBD1. The CDR3 contains 16 residues. The V segment lost 5 bases and the J segment 7 bases; nucleotides outside the gene matches: 14. This CDR3 is CASSTPPGTGEGEQYF. CDR3 bases: TGTGCCAGCAGTACACCCCCCGGGACAGGGGAAGGAGAGCAGTACTTC.

This clonotype was seen many times. The chain employs TRBV20-1 and TRBJ2-3; 9 bases match TRBD2. There are 16 residues in the CDR3. Germline assignment: CDR1 DFQATT and CDR2 SNEGSKA (reference sequence). The J segment lost 2 bases and the V segment lost 5 bases, leaving 11 bases of the junction unmatched. CDR3 sequence reads: CSASTLAGEITDTQYF. CDR3 nucleotide sequence: TGCAGTGCTTCTACTTTAGCGGGGGAGATCACAGATACGCAGTATTTT.

In its sample, this clonotype was seen once. A read error may be the cause here, since a much bigger clone is one base away. This sequence joins TRBV5-5 and TRBJ1-1, with 7 bases aligning to TRBD1. The CDR3 consists of 13 residues. The germline V gene has CDR1 SGHKS and CDR2 YYEKEE (reference sequence). The CDR3 sequence is CAGSGNRGAEAFF. DNA of the CDR3: TGTGCCGGCAGCGGGAACAGGGGCGCTGAAGCTTTCTTT.

This clonotype was seen a handful of times. The genes are TRBV15 and TRBJ2-2; D gene unclear. Germline lookup yields CDR1 LNHNV and CDR2 YYDKDF (reference sequence). Trimming left V 0 bases short and J 5 bases short, with 4 bases between. The CDR3 covers 13 residues. The CDR3 region has the DNA TGTGCCACCAGCAGAGATAGGACCGGGGAGCTGTTTTTT. This sequence encodes CATSRDRTGELFF.